The T cell receptor beta chain under discussion was sequenced for a study of T cells of healthy individuals. TCRdb re-called the 5' RACE reads through MiXCR, storing one row per CDR3 protein. This sample has tens of thousands of distinct CDR3 sequences, with roughly 14% found just once. This clonotype turned up a few times. The CDR3 contains 11 residues. In germline, CDR1 is SGHTA, CDR2 FQGNSA. The V and J ends lost 5 bases and 8 bases respectively, with 9 bases between them. The genes are TRBV7-2 and TRBJ1-2; D is uncertain. The receptor comes from a human donor in good health. The CDR3 nucleotides are TGTGCCAGCAGCCTCGAAGGGGGCTACACCTTC. Encoded protein: CASSLEGGYTF.